This T cell receptor beta chain was captured in a study of blood T cell repertoires in COVID-19. Background on the study: In each case, the material was cDNA or gDNA derived from T cells, B-cell-depleted T cells, or PBMCs.

This clone is medium-sized by share. Source study methods: Reference gene primers were amplified, and this amplification served to estimate nucleated cell counts. This table comes from immunoSEQ multiplex PCR, and its TCRdb copy is limited to in-frame clones, with some not included. V, J and clone size were drawn from that table, and D and trimming were deduced from the DNA. This table has around 250,000 clones, 86% appearing once. This CDR3 is 13 amino acids long. Trimming took off 0 bases at V and 10 bases at J, with 10 bases between the two ends. CDR1 is MNHEY and CDR2 is SMNVEV in the germline V gene (reference sequence).

The TCR comes from a woman under 40 with active or convalescent COVID-19. Sequencing used peripheral blood. The rearrangement uses TRBV27 and TRBJ2-1; D not resolved. The CDR3 is CASSLSPSIEQFF. The CDR3 DNA reads as TGTGCCAGCAGTTTATCCCCCTCTATAGAGCAGTTCTTC.